This passage covers 12 T cell receptor beta chains from one sample sequenced in a study of cytomegalovirus exposure and HLA in healthy donors. Researchers ran the PCR with 60 Vbeta and 13 Jbeta primers. Some clones are missing from TCRdb's copy, which holds only in-frame ones; the method was immunoSEQ multiplex PCR. Seen here are 75,000 to 95,000 clones, approximately 60% observed once, and the top ten hold about 22%. The sequenced material came from PBMCs. Source of these receptors: a woman aged 45-59 years in good health and CMV-seropositive.

V gene TRBV28 combines with J gene TRBJ2-1; D perhaps matches TRBD2 (6 bases). In germline, CDR1 is MDHEN, CDR2 SYDVKM. Trimming left V 5 bases short and J 3 bases short, with 14 bases between. The CDR3 consists of 15 residues. Written as DNA, the CDR3 is TGTGCCAGCAGTCATAGCGGATCAGACTACAATGAGCAGTTCTTC. This codes for CASSHSGSDYNEQFF.

The rearrangement uses TRBV6-1 and TRBJ1-5; the D is unclear. The CDR3 has 14 amino acids. Germline V gene lookup returns CDR1 MNHNS and CDR2 SASEGT. V was pared by 5 bases and J by 8 bases, with 16 bases between. The chain's CDR3 is CASSPPGSFKPQHF. The CDR3 region has the DNA TGTGCCAGCAGTCCTCCAGGCTCCTTCAAGCCCCAGCATTTT.

The rearrangement joins TRBV11-2 to TRBJ1-2; D may be TRBD1 (6 bases). V was shortened by 5 bases and J by 1 base, with 11 bases between the two germline ends. The germline V gene has CDR1 SGHAT and CDR2 FQNNGV. This CDR3 has 14 residues. CDR3 sequence: CASSPGQFNYGYTF. DNA for the CDR3: TGTGCCAGCAGCCCAGGACAGTTTAACTATGGCTACACCTTC.

This clone came up once. The rearrangement links TRBV30 to TRBJ1-6; D call uncertain. Germline V gene lookup returns CDR1 GTSNPN and CDR2 SVGIG (reference sequence). There are 16 residues in the CDR3. Trimming removed 2 bases from V and 1 base from J, with 12 bases in between. CDR3 protein: CAWSPRGLSYNSPLHF. In nucleotides, the CDR3 is TGTGCCTGGAGTCCCCGAGGGTTATCCTATAATTCACCCCTCCACTTT.

This clone was seen only a few times. This chain joins TRBV29-1 and TRBJ1-5; D is perhaps TRBD1 (6 bases). The CDR3 loop spans 13 amino acids. Germline V gene sequence: CDR1 SQVTM, CDR2 ANQGSEA. V was trimmed by 6 bases and J by 3 bases, leaving 12 bases between them. The DNA of the CDR3 is TGCAGCGTCCGGGACAATCACAATCAGCCCCAGCATTTT. Residues: CSVRDNHNQPQHF.

This chain joins TRBV2 and TRBJ1-2, with 11 bases that match TRBD1. V was pared by 5 bases and J by 8 bases, with 16 bases of the junction left unmatched. Germline CDR1 SNHLY, CDR2 FYNNEI. This CDR3 has 17 amino acids. This chain's CDR3 is CASSSGRGQGAGGGYTF. The CDR3 region has the DNA TGTGCCAGCAGTTCGGGACGTGGACAGGGGGCTGGGGGAGGCTACACCTTC.

The J gene is TRBJ2-1, the V gene TRBV9, with D possibly being TRBD2 (5 bases). Germline-derived CDR1 and CDR2 are SGDLS and YYNGEE. With 4 bases removed from V and 7 bases from J, the gap between germline ends came to 12 bases. CDR3 length: 13 amino acids. This CDR3 is CASSPPSWNEQFF. Here the CDR3 DNA reads TGTGCCAGCAGCCCACCTAGCTGGAATGAGCAGTTCTTC.

The V gene is TRBV7-6, the J gene TRBJ2-5, with TRBD2 identical over 12 bases. The CDR3 sequence is 16 residues long. Per the germline V gene, CDR1 is SGHVS and CDR2 is FNYEAQ. V lost 1 base, J lost 2 bases, and 2 bases stayed unmatched. The CDR3 DNA follows: TGTGCCAGCAGCTTAGGCCTAGCGGGGGGGCAAGAGACCCAGTACTTC. This encodes CASSLGLAGGQETQYF.

J is TRBJ2-5 and V is TRBV18, with a weak D call TRBD1 (5 bases). The germline V gene encodes CDR1 KGHSH and CDR2 LQKENI. The CDR3 totals 13 residues. Trimming removed 3 bases at V and 1 base at J, with 6 bases between. The CDR3 protein is CASSPDSQETQYF. The CDR3 DNA reads TGTGCCAGCTCACCCGACAGCCAAGAGACCCAGTACTTC.

The chain combines TRBV27 with TRBJ1-1; D gene uncertain. There are 13 residues in the CDR3. The germline gives CDR1 MNHEY, CDR2 SMNVEV (reference sequence). The V end lost 5 bases, the J end lost 7 bases, and 14 bases lay between the germline ends. CDR3 in amino acids: CASSIGPGSEAFF. CDR3 nucleotide sequence: TGTGCCAGCAGTATCGGACCGGGGAGTGAAGCTTTCTTT.

The V and J genes are TRBV5-6 and TRBJ2-1, with D perhaps matching TRBD2 (7 bases). Germline lookup yields CDR1 SGHDT and CDR2 YYEEEE. CDR3 length equals 17 residues. Between the trimmed V and J ends, which lost 5 bases and 2 bases, there was a span of 20 bases. This CDR3 reads CASSQGTTLNPYNEQFF. CDR3 nucleotide sequence: TGTGCCAGCAGTCAGGGGACTACCCTGAACCCCTACAATGAGCAGTTCTTC.

The chain employs TRBV29-1 and TRBJ1-1, with D hard to call. The CDR3 extends over 11 amino acids. The V and J ends lost 5 bases and 0 bases respectively, with 4 bases between them. Germline CDR1 is SQVTM and CDR2 is ANQGSEA. The chain's CDR3 is CSVSMNTEAFF. The CDR3 DNA sequence: TGCAGCGTTTCAATGAACACTGAAGCTTTCTTT.